This paragraph reports one T cell receptor beta chain. This CDR3 is built from 13 residues. J was trimmed by 6 bases and V by 5 bases; bases with no gene match: 4. Repertoires were generated with immunoSEQ multiplex PCR, while TCRdb's copy carries only in-frame clones and drops some. The table lists tens of thousands of clones, around 80% of them singletons. This entry comes from a study of blood T cell repertoires in COVID-19. Study-wide context: There were acute and convalescent COVID-19 samples, and they came from the United States, Italy and Spain.

This receptor was identified in a woman older than 75 with active or convalescent COVID-19. Input material: peripheral blood. The chain recombines TRBV12-3 or TRBV12-4 with TRBJ2-1, with 7 positions matching TRBD1. The CDR3 DNA follows: TGTGCCAGCAGTACGAGACAGGGCAATGAGCAGTTCTTC. This codes for CASSTRQGNEQFF.